This T cell receptor (beta chain) stems from a study of blood T cell repertoires in COVID-19. V trimming: 4 bases; J trimming: 3 bases; junction bases outside the gene matches: 3. In germline, CDR1 is SGHKS, CDR2 YYEKEE (reference sequence). This CDR3 comprises 13 residues. This clone has just a few counts. Clones were sequenced by immunoSEQ multiplex PCR, and TCRdb holds only the in-frame ones, with some missing. The data contain 80,000 to 100,000 clones, around 74% of them seen just once; the ten biggest clones take up around 3.9%. This sequence joins TRBV5-5 and TRBJ1-2; TRBD1 matches 7 bases. Sequenced: peripheral blood. The receptor's source is a man aged 65 to 79 with COVID-19, enrolled during active disease. Written as DNA, the CDR3 is TGTGCCAGCAGCCTAACAGGGGACTATGGCTACACCTTC. This translates into CASSLTGDYGYTF.